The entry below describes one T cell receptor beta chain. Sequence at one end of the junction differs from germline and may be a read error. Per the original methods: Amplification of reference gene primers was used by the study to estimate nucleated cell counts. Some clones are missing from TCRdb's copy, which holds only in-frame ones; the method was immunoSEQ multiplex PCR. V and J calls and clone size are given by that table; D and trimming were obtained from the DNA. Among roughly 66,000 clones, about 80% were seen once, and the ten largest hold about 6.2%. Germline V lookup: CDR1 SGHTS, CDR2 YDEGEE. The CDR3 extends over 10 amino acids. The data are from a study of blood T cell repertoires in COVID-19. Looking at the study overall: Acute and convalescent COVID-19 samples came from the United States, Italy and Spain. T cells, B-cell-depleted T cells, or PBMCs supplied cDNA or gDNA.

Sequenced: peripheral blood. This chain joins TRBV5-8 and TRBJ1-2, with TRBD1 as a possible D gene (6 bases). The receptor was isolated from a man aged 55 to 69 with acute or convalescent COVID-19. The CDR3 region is CASSLVVGHF. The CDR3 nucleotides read TGTGCCAGCAGCTTGGTTGTGGGACACTTC.